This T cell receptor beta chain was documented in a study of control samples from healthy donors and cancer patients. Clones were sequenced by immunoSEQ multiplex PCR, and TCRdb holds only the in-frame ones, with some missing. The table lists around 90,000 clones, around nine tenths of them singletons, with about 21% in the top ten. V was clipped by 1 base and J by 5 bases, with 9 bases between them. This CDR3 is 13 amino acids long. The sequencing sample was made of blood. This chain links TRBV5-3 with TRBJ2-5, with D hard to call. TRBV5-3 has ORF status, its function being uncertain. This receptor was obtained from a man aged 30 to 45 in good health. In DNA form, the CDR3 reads TGTGCCAGAAGCTTGTATGACCCCGAGACCCAGTACTTC. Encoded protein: CARSLYDPETQYF.